The rows below give T cell receptor beta chains drawn from one sample of a study of lung T cells in sarcoidosis with Löfgren's syndrome. One entry per CDR3 protein, called by TCRdb with MiXCR from the reads. The sample carries about 9,400 distinct CDR3 sequences, nearly 20% recorded once. Sequenced sample: CD4+ T cells from bronchoalveolar lavage. All receptors come from a human donor with sarcoidosis (Löfgren's syndrome or another form), or a control subject (not recorded which). Both conserved end residues are part of each CDR3. D genes are given only for firm matches. Only part of the rows carry a size: once, few, many, or a class if the clone is expanded.

j_gene: TRBJ1-1
v_gene: TRBV19
abundance: many
d_gene: .
CDR3aa: CATEGGRALNTEAFF
CDR3nt: TGTGCCACCGAAGGGGGACGGGCCTTGAACACTGAAGCTTTCTTT

j_gene: TRBJ2-6
v_gene: TRBV12-3/TRBV12-4
abundance: .
d_gene: .
CDR3aa: CAGTRGRALTGANVPTF
CDR3nt: TGTGCCGGAACCCGAGGCAGGGCCTTAACGGGGGCCAACGTCCCTACTTTC

j_gene: TRBJ1-4
v_gene: TRBV7-2
abundance: many
d_gene: .
CDR3aa: CASSLDGTTNEKLFF
CDR3nt: TGTGCCAGCAGCCTCGACGGAACAACTAATGAAAAACTGTTTTTT

j_gene: TRBJ2-7
v_gene: TRBV11-2
abundance: many
d_gene: TRBD2
CDR3aa: CASSSTSGGYEQYF
CDR3nt: TGTGCCAGCAGCTCAACTAGCGGGGGCTACGAGCAGTACTTC

j_gene: TRBJ1-1
v_gene: TRBV20-1
abundance: .
d_gene: .
CDR3aa: CSGETRGVPEASF
CDR3nt: TGCAGTGGTGAGACCAGGGGTGTCCCCGAAGCTTCCTTT

j_gene: TRBJ2-7
v_gene: TRBV28
abundance: many
d_gene: .
CDR3aa: CASRYSGGEASYEQYF
CDR3nt: TGTGCCAGCAGGTACTCAGGGGGGGAGGCCTCCTACGAGCAGTACTTC

j_gene: TRBJ2-5
v_gene: TRBV27
abundance: .
d_gene: .
CDR3aa: CASSTRTRGGETQCF
CDR3nt: TGCGCTAGCAGTACACGGACCCGGGGAGGCGAGACCCAGTGCTTC

j_gene: TRBJ1-2
v_gene: TRBV30
abundance: many
d_gene: TRBD1
CDR3aa: CAWSATGGVQGYTF
CDR3nt: TGTGCCTGGAGCGCTACAGGGGGCGTTCAAGGCTACACCTTC

j_gene: TRBJ1-5
v_gene: TRBV7-2
abundance: few
d_gene: TRBD1
CDR3aa: CASSRDGGGVQPQHF
CDR3nt: TGTGCCAGCAGCCGAGATGGAGGGGGCGTTCAGCCCCAGCATTTT

j_gene: TRBJ2-3
v_gene: TRBV5-1
abundance: many
d_gene: .
CDR3aa: CASSVVGPPDTQYF
CDR3nt: TGCGCCAGCAGCGTTGTAGGTCCCCCTGATACGCAGTATTTT

j_gene: TRBJ2-3
v_gene: TRBV20-1
abundance: .
d_gene: TRBD2
CDR3aa: CSAIGVESGGPRKQYF
CDR3nt: TGCAGTGCTATAGGGGTAGAGTCGGGGGGGCCTCGGAAGCAGTATTTT

j_gene: TRBJ1-1
v_gene: TRBV9
abundance: many
d_gene: .
CDR3aa: CASSVGLGPQNTEAFF
CDR3nt: TGTGCCAGCAGCGTAGGTTTGGGACCGCAGAACACTGAAGCTTTCTTT

j_gene: TRBJ2-7
v_gene: TRBV5-1
abundance: many
d_gene: .
CDR3aa: CASSLGGEFDEQYF
CDR3nt: TGCGCCAGCAGCTTGGGCGGGGAGTTCGACGAGCAGTACTTC

j_gene: TRBJ2-3
v_gene: TRBV9
abundance: .
d_gene: .
CDR3aa: CASSAVGDTQYF
CDR3nt: TGTGCCAGCAGCGCCGTCGGGGATACGCAGTATTTT

j_gene: TRBJ2-7
v_gene: TRBV4-2
abundance: many
d_gene: .
CDR3aa: CASSQDRTMTGTVYEQYF
CDR3nt: TGTGCCAGCAGCCAAGATAGAACGATGACAGGAACAGTCTACGAGCAGTACTTC

j_gene: TRBJ1-1
v_gene: TRBV20-1
abundance: many
d_gene: TRBD1
CDR3aa: CSARVGQLEAFF
CDR3nt: TGCAGTGCTAGAGTGGGACAGCTGGAAGCTTTCTTT

j_gene: TRBJ1-2
v_gene: TRBV28
abundance: medium-sized
d_gene: TRBD1
CDR3aa: CASSPNRQGSYGYTF
CDR3nt: TGTGCCAGCAGTCCAAATCGACAGGGGAGCTATGGCTACACCTTC

j_gene: TRBJ1-1
v_gene: TRBV6-1
abundance: medium-sized
d_gene: TRBD1
CDR3aa: CASSPRTGGYTEAFF
CDR3nt: TGTGCCAGCAGTCCGAGGACAGGGGGCTACACTGAAGCTTTCTTT

j_gene: TRBJ2-6
v_gene: TRBV20-1
abundance: many
d_gene: .
CDR3aa: CSARDQISGANVLTF
CDR3nt: TGCAGTGCTAGAGATCAAATCTCTGGGGCCAACGTCCTGACTTTC

j_gene: TRBJ2-5
v_gene: TRBV3-1
abundance: large
d_gene: .
CDR3aa: CASSQVTLQETQYF
CDR3nt: TGTGCCAGCAGCCAAGTGACCCTTCAAGAGACCCAGTACTTC

j_gene: TRBJ2-1
v_gene: TRBV5-1
abundance: few
d_gene: TRBD2
CDR3aa: CASSIGTSERAFSEQFF
CDR3nt: TGCGCCAGCAGCATCGGGACTAGCGAGAGGGCCTTTAGTGAGCAGTTCTTC

j_gene: TRBJ2-1
v_gene: TRBV20-1
abundance: medium-sized
d_gene: .
CDR3aa: CSARDGGDFYNEQFF
CDR3nt: TGCAGTGCTAGAGATGGTGGGGATTTTTACAATGAGCAGTTCTTC

j_gene: TRBJ1-2
v_gene: TRBV5-4
abundance: few
d_gene: .
CDR3aa: CASAPEIGYGYTF
CDR3nt: TGTGCCAGCGCACCGGAGATTGGCTATGGCTACACCTTC

j_gene: TRBJ2-2
v_gene: TRBV6-2/TRBV6-3
abundance: many
d_gene: TRBD2
CDR3aa: CASSYSPQRGGGTGELFF
CDR3nt: TGTGCCAGCAGTTACTCGCCGCAGCGGGGGGGCGGCACCGGGGAGCTGTTTTTT

j_gene: TRBJ2-3
v_gene: TRBV18
abundance: many
d_gene: .
CDR3aa: CASSPGRLTDTQYF
CDR3nt: TGTGCCAGCTCACCAGGGAGGCTCACAGATACGCAGTATTTT

j_gene: TRBJ2-1
v_gene: TRBV15
abundance: .
d_gene: TRBD2
CDR3aa: CASSRGTSGAYNEQFF
CDR3nt: TGTGCCTCCAGCAGAGGTACTAGCGGGGCCTACAATGAGCAGTTCTTC

j_gene: TRBJ2-7
v_gene: TRBV28
abundance: many
d_gene: TRBD1
CDR3aa: CASSLSGTGFYEQYF
CDR3nt: TGTGCCAGCAGTTTATCGGGGACAGGTTTCTACGAGCAGTACTTC